What follows are 3 T cell receptor beta chains derived from one specimen sequenced in a study of cytomegalovirus exposure and HLA in healthy donors. The data were produced by immunoSEQ multiplex PCR, yet TCRdb's version contains in-frame clones alone and is incomplete. The sample lists some 120,000 clones; 85% to 90% were seen once. Sequencing was carried out using PBMCs. The receptors originated from a woman aged 18 to 35 in good health and CMV-seronegative.

CDR3 in DNA: TGCGCCAGCAGCTTGGCTACGGAGACCCAGTACTTC. Protein sequence: CASSLATETQYF. The J gene is TRBJ2-5, the V gene TRBV5-1, with D unclear. Germline CDR1 and CDR2: SGHRS and YFSETQ. Trimming removed 0 bases from V and 5 bases from J, with 5 bases in between. The CDR3 runs to 12 residues.

The chain joins TRBV28 to TRBJ1-4; 8 positions agree with TRBD1. The CDR3 contains 14 residues. Germline assignment: CDR1 MDHEN and CDR2 SYDVKM. V lost 6 bases and J lost 5; bases outside the gene matches: 5. The CDR3: CASSSGQENEKLFF. In DNA form, the CDR3 reads TGTGCCAGCAGCTCGGGACAGGAAAATGAAAAACTGTTTTTT.

This chain links TRBV5-4 with TRBJ1-1, with 11 nucleotides matching TRBD1. The CDR3 has 16 amino acids. Germline CDR1 and CDR2: SGHNT and YYREEE (reference sequence). The V gene end was trimmed by 4 bases and the J gene end by 1 base; junction bases not matched to a gene: 6. In DNA, the CDR3 is TGTGCCAGCAGCAACCGGGACAGGGGGGGGAACACTGAAGCTTTCTTT. This gives the protein CASSNRDRGGNTEAFF.